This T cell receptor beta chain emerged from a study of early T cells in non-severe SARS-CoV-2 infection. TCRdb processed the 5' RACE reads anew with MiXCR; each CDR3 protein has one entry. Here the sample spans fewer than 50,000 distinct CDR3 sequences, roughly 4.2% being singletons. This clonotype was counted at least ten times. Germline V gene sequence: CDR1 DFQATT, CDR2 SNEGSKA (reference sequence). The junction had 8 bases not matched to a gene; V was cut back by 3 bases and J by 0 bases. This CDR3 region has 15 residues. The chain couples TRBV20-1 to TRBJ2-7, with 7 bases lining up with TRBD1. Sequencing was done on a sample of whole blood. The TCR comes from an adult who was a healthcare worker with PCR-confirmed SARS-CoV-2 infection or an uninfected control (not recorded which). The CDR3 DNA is TGCAGTGCTAGCGGATGGGGACAGAGCTCCTACGAGCAGTACTTC. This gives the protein CSASGWGQSSYEQYF.